This TCR beta chain was sequenced in a study of regulatory T cells in long-lasting Graves disease (dated by TCRdb to the early 2020s). Context from the whole study: Patients with newly diagnosed Graves' disease had been on antithyroid drugs for under 3 months. This study used TCR sequencing and RNA sequencing of peripheral blood to compare persistent Graves' disease patients against newly diagnosed Graves' disease patients. The study was conducted in China and was registered as a clinical trial. A total of about 33 samples were covered by TCR sequencing, comprising some 13 persistent and approximately 20 newly diagnosed Graves' disease patients. Summary of the overall study and its limitations: A larger number of public clonotypes was shared among persistent patients (about 2,700) than among newly diagnosed patients (around 880). As a limitation, the authors acknowledged that the small sample size may reduce accuracy. Because the primary lesion, thyroid tissue, could not be accessed, the study looked at peripheral blood alone. Only the TCR beta chain was sequenced and analyzed. Preferential use of TRBV28, TRBJ1-2 and TRBJ2-5 was observed in persistent disease, whereas TRBV20-1 and TRBJ2-1 were favored in newly diagnosed disease. Compared with newly diagnosed patients, patients with persistent Graves' disease had lower TCR Shannon entropy and fewer highly expanded clones, which suggests clonal expansion.

Libraries were constructed by multiplex PCR. Sequencing was performed on an Illumina HiSeq 4000. iRepertoire HTBI primers and Arm-PCR amplification of CDR3 regions were used to construct TCR beta libraries. Gel purification was performed on PCR products prior to sequencing. Per the source publication's procedure: A total of 62 TRBV and about 13 TRBJ segments were identified across samples and were used for gene usage analysis of CDR3 amino acid clonotypes. COPE and FqMerger were used to merge the filtered high-quality paired reads into contigs. BLAST was used to align contigs to IMGT TRBV, TRBD and TRBJ reference genes, with CDR3 defined following IMGT. Any clonotype with a frequency above 0.1% was classified as a highly expanded clone. Repertoire diversity was measured by Shannon entropy, and V-J evenness by the Gini coefficient. A clonotype was considered public if more than one individual shared it. TCRdb cleaned the public reads at Q25 with fastp, built clones with MiXCR and kept in-frame beta chains. CDR3 protein sequences are deduplicated, and each keeps its most common genes and DNA. These V and J calls rely on TCRdb rather than the paper's analysis. This sample has some 600,000 distinct CDR3 sequences in its table, and around 15% of those were observed once. The ten largest make up approximately 12% of the sample.

The CDR3 comprises 15 residues, both ends counted. The entry retains the CDR3 DNA only, 45 bases that are in frame from base 1. Reading the germline V gene (reference sequence) gives CDR1 DFQATT and CDR2 SNEGSKA. V loses 6 bases of germline sequence and J loses 0 bases, and the interval between the two ends is 15 bases. A note on this clonotype: No cognate antigen has been identified for it. The final CDR3 position lacks the conserved phenylalanine or tryptophan, pointing to a likely read error.

What this sample's time point label stands for: newly diagnosed GD, antithyroid drugs for less than 3 months. For both TCR sequencing and RNA sequencing, RNA was extracted from PBMCs using TRIzol. The diagnosis of Graves' disease followed American Thyroid Association guidelines. Recruitment of patients was carried out at an endocrinology department in Xi'an, China. Each patient gave approximately 8.8 milliliters of peripheral blood, collected in an EDTA anticoagulant tube. Ficoll Paque Plus density gradient separation was used to isolate PBMCs, and no further T cell sorting was done. An Agilent 2100 Bioanalyzer and agarose gel were used to assess RNA quality, and a NanoDrop 2000 was used to measure RNA concentration. This sample was shared with a second study, whose subject was T cells in Graves' hyperthyroidism and ophthalmopathy. Looking at the second paper: Graves' hyperthyroidism was defined as stable when no progression to ophthalmopathy occurred over 18 months of follow-up. The hyperthyroidism patients were between 18 and 65 years old and newly diagnosed, with a disease duration of less than 2 months. Patients with uncontrolled infections, other autoimmune diseases, pregnancy or lactation were excluded. Clinical symptoms, serum thyroxine and TRAb, thyroid ultrasound, and orbital computed tomography formed the basis for the diagnoses. The TCR CDR3 was subjected to a first round of RT-PCR using the HTBI primer set and the Qiagen OneStep RT-PCR kit. Most expanded thyroid clonotypes (frequency above 0.001) were also detected in blood, suggesting blood repertoires may reflect thyroid immune responses. A 13 V-J signature model separated ophthalmopathy from stable hyperthyroidism, with about 88% sensitivity and roughly 81% specificity in cross-validation and 80%/75% in testing. In validation, the model predicted progression to ophthalmopathy a median of about 6.8 months before onset, with approximately 71% sensitivity and about 72% specificity. A discovery cohort of about 100 patients, approximately 45 with Graves' ophthalmopathy and about 58 with stable Graves' hyperthyroidism, was used to find distinguishing TCR V-J signatures. Prospective prediction of ophthalmopathy was tested in an independent validation cohort consisting of roughly 19 hyperthyroidism patients and some 15 patients who later progressed to ophthalmopathy. The 100 or so discovery patients were randomly divided into training and test sets at a 7:3 ratio. In about 6 Graves' hyperthyroidism patients, the study also compared T-cell repertoires from thyroid tissue with T-cell repertoires from blood. After sampling, hyperthyroidism patients received methimazole starting at 30 mg daily, and ophthalmopathy patients received high-dose intravenous methylprednisolone. A second multiplex PCR round built the libraries, followed by size selection and purification. Sequencing of the libraries was done on an Illumina HiSeq2000 using paired-end 100 bp reads. Raw data were processed with SOAPnuke, discarding reads with adapters, uncalled bases, mean Phred below 15, or no exact constant-primer or identifier match. COPE v1.2.5 was used to merge the high-quality paired reads, and each unique nucleotide sequence was defined as a clonotype. MiTCR v1.1 was used to align clonotypes to the IMGT TRBV, TRBD and TRBJ reference segments. The analysis included only V-J combinations with a frequency above 0.0001, which together covered more than 99% of the repertoires. A TCS score was defined as the ratio between F50 (clonal expansion) and ExV (chaos), using BLOSUM62-based TCRdist between CDR3 peptides within each V-J. Welch's t-statistics and random forest reduced around 520 V-J features to roughly 13, which were used in a naive Bayes classifier (R e1071). Sample size was not statistically predetermined, and investigators were not blinded to group allocation. According to the paper, TCR Vbeta CDR3 sequencing was carried out on 135 peripheral blood samples, which came from 40 to 45 ophthalmopathy, roughly 75 hyperthyroidism and 17 progressor patients.

The sample in question was peripheral blood mononuclear cells (PBMCs), obtained at new diagnosis, from a patient treated with antithyroid drugs. The receptor chain draws on TRBV20-1 and TRBJ2-1; the D gene identity is not certain. This sequence was found in a man between 18 and 29 years old with Graves disease. Donor details come from another sample of the same person, matched by shared clones. The DNA is TGCAGTGCCAAGTCCCTCTCGGCCTCCTACAATGAGCAGTTCTGC. Its product reads: CSAKSLSASYNEQFC.